Shown below are 10 T cell receptor beta chains from a single sample sequenced in a study of CD8 T cells in ankylosing spondylitis. From the 5' RACE reads, TCRdb called clonotypes with MiXCR, one entry per CDR3 protein. Of 85,000 to 90,000 distinct CDR3 sequences in the sample, under 30% were seen once. The sample consisted of blood, either unsorted or a sorted T cell fraction (not recorded which). The receptors stem from a male donor with ankylosing spondylitis or in good health (not recorded which).

The CDR3 DNA follows: TGTGCCAGCAGTTTGGGCACGCGGGGGGACTATGGCTACACCTTC. It translates to CASSLGTRGDYGYTF. The chain combines TRBV12-3 or TRBV12-4 with TRBJ1-2; D possibly corresponds to TRBD1 (5 bases). This CDR3 has 15 amino acids. Trimming took 3 bases from V and 3 from J, leaving 14 bases between them.

The J gene is TRBJ2-5, the V gene TRBV6-1, with D hard to call. V lost 4 bases and J 4 bases, leaving 10 bases between the germline ends. CDR1 and CDR2 from the germline V gene are MNHNS and SASEGT. The CDR3 has 13 residues. CDR3 in amino acids: CASSVQVRETQYF. The CDR3 coding sequence is TGTGCCAGCAGTGTTCAGGTTCGAGAGACCCAGTACTTC.

In this sample, this clonotype turned up a few times. The V and J genes are TRBV10-3 and TRBJ2-2, with unresolved D. CDR3 size: 16 residues. The V end lost 2 bases, the J end lost 4 bases, and 14 bases lay between the germline ends. Per the germline V gene, CDR1 is ENHRY and CDR2 is SYGVKD. The CDR3 here is CAISEPHLGITGELFF. In DNA, the CDR3 is TGTGCCATCAGTGAGCCTCACTTAGGTATCACCGGGGAGCTGTTTTTT.

The chain is built from TRBV5-5 and TRBJ2-7; TRBD2 matches 9 bases. There are 15 residues in the CDR3. Germline CDR1 is SGHKS and CDR2 is YYEKEE (reference sequence). Trimming took 5 bases from V and 3 from J; bases not matched to a gene: 9. CDR3 DNA: TGTGCCAGCAGTACCAGCGGGACTAGCAGCTACGAGCAGTACGTC. It translates to CASSTSGTSSYEQYV.

Worth noting for this clonotype: The junction and the germline gene differ at one end; a read error may be behind it. The chain carries TRBV20-1 and TRBJ2-3; 12 bases map to TRBD2. Germline V CDR1 and CDR2: DFQATT, SNEGSKA (reference sequence). The CDR3 consists of 17 residues. Here the CDR3 reads CCASRATSGRPTDTQYF. The CDR3, as DNA: TGCTGTGCTAGTCGGGCCACTAGCGGGAGGCCAACAGATACGCAGTATTTT.

The rearrangement joins TRBV18 to TRBJ2-3, with unresolved D. The V end lost 0 bases, the J end lost 4 bases, and 8 bases lay between the germline ends. The V gene's germline CDR1 is KGHSH and CDR2 LQKENI. The CDR3 is 14 residues long. The CDR3 sequence is CASSPPSDADTQYF. CDR3 sequence (DNA): TGTGCCAGCTCACCACCGTCAGACGCAGATACGCAGTATTTT.

The CDR3 nucleotides read TGTGCCAGCAGCTTATTCCTTGGGACTCCCGGGGAGCAGTTCTTC. Translated: CASSLFLGTPGEQFF. V is TRBV7-2 and J is TRBJ2-1, with D possibly TRBD2 on 6 matching bases. V dropped 2 bases and J dropped 10 bases, with 18 bases sitting between them. The CDR3 is made up of 15 amino acids. Germline-derived CDR1 and CDR2 are SGHTA and FQGNSA.

The chain joins TRBV5-1 to TRBJ2-5; no definite D call. This CDR3 comprises 15 residues. V was clipped by 0 bases and J by 2 bases, with 11 bases between them. CDR1 SGHRS and CDR2 YFSETQ come from the germline V gene. The CDR3, as DNA: TGCGCCAGCAGCTTGGAGAGGCAGGTTCAAGAGACCCAGTACTTC. Translating gives CASSLERQVQETQYF.

This clonotype has a count of ten or more. The chain recombines TRBV5-1 with TRBJ2-3; no firm D call. This CDR3 comprises 13 residues. Trimming took off 0 bases at V and 6 bases at J, with 8 bases between the two ends. Per the germline V gene, CDR1 is SGHRS and CDR2 is YFSETQ. CDR3 sequence reads: CASSLELADTQYF. As DNA, the CDR3 is TGCGCCAGCAGCTTGGAACTGGCGGATACGCAGTATTTT.

This clonotype was seen a few times. This chain links TRBV9 with TRBJ2-2; D perhaps matches TRBD1 (6 bases). The CDR3 length is 15 residues. Looked up from germline, CDR1 is SGDLS and CDR2 is YYNGEE. The ends were cut back, 3 bases at V and 4 bases at J, with 13 bases in the middle. CDR3 region: CASSAYRGGTGELFF. The CDR3 coding sequence is TGTGCCAGCAGCGCCTATCGAGGGGGCACCGGGGAGCTGTTTTTT.